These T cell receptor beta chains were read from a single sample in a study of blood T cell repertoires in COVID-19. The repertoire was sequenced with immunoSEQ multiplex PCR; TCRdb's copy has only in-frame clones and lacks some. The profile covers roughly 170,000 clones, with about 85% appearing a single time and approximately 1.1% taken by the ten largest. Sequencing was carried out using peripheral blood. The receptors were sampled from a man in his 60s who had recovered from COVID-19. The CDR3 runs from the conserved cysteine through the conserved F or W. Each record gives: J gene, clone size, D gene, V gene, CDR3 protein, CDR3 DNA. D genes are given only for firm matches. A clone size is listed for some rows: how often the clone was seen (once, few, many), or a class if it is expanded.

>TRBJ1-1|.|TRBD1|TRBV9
CASSGSQGDTEAFF
TGTGCCAGCAGCGGAAGTCAGGGGGACACTGAAGCTTTCTTT
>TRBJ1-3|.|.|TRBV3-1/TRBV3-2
CASSSRGAIYF
TGTGCCAGCAGCTCCAGGGGAGCCATATATTTT
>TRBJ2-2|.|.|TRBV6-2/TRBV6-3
CASSSPYGELFF
TGTGCCAGCAGTTCCCCTTACGGGGAGCTGTTTTTT
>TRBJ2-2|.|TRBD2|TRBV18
CASSPSSGGPTGELFF
TGTGCCAGCTCACCGTCTAGCGGGGGCCCCACCGGGGAGCTGTTTTTT
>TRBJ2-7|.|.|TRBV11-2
CASSLLGQGMYEQYF
TGTGCCAGCAGCCTGTTGGGACAAGGGATGTACGAGCAGTACTTC
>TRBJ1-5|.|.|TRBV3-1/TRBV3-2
CASSQVAGRKPQHF
TGTGCCAGCAGCCAAGTTGCGGGGCGGAAGCCCCAGCATTTT
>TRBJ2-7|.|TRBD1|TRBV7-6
CASSLGQGGSYEQYF
TGTGCCAGCAGCTTAGGACAGGGGGGATCCTACGAGCAGTACTTC
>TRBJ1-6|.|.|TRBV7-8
CASSLGGRDSPLHF
TGTGCCAGCAGCTTAGGGGGGCGCGATTCACCCCTCCACTTT
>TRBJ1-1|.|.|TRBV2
CASSLTGLLNTEAFF
TGTGCCAGCAGCCTAACGGGACTATTGAACACTGAAGCTTTCTTT
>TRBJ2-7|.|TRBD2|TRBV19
CASSLLGGTVYEQYF
TGTGCCAGTAGTCTTTTGGGGGGGACTGTCTACGAGCAGTACTTC
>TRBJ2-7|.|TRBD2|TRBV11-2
CASSFGQGGGEQYF
TGTGCCAGCAGCTTTGGGCAGGGCGGGGGCGAGCAGTACTTC
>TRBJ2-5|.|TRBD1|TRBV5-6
CASYPGQGRETQYF
TGTGCCAGTTACCCGGGACAGGGACGAGAGACCCAGTACTTC
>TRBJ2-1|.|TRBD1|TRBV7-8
CASSLGTGSSYNEQFF
TGTGCCAGCAGCTTGGGGACAGGGAGCTCCTACAATGAGCAGTTCTTC
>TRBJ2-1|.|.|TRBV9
CASSVSQYEQFF
TGTGCCAGCAGCGTAAGCCAATATGAGCAGTTCTTC
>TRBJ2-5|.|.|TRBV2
CASGRGIQETQYF
TGTGCCAGCGGGAGGGGGATCCAAGAGACCCAGTACTTC
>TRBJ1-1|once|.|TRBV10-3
CAIRTQGFKTEAFF
TGTGCCATCAGGACGCAGGGGTTTAAGACTGAAGCTTTCTTT
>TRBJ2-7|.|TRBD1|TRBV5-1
CASSTGQGYEQYF
TGCGCCAGCAGCACAGGACAGGGTTACGAGCAGTACTTC
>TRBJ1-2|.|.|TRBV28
CASSLGQSAQFGYTF
TGTGCCAGCAGTTTAGGACAATCAGCCCAATTTGGCTACACCTTC
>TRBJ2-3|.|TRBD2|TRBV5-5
CASSRRLAGADTQYF
TGTGCCAGCAGCCGAAGACTAGCGGGGGCAGATACGCAGTATTTT
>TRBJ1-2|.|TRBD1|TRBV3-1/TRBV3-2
CASSQASGQFYGYTF
TGTGCCAGCAGCCAAGCTTCGGGACAGTTCTATGGCTACACCTTC
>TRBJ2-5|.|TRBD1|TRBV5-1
CASSLLADRGQETQYF
TGCGCCAGCAGCTTGCTTGCGGACAGGGGGCAAGAGACCCAGTACTTC
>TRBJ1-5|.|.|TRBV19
CASVQYGNQPQHF
TGTGCCAGTGTCCAGTATGGCAATCAGCCCCAGCATTTT
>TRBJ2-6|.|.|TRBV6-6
CASNPGSGANVLTF
TGTGCCAGCAATCCAGGCTCTGGGGCCAACGTCCTGACTTTC
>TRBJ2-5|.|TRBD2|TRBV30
CAWSVGGGVSQYF
TGTGCCTGGAGTGTAGGTGGGGGGGTGTCCCAGTACTTC
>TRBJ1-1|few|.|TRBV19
CASSMRAEAFF
TGTGCCAGTAGTATGAGGGCTGAAGCTTTCTTT
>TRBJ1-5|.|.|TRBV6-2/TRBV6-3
CASSFRGQTNQPQHF
TGTGCCAGCAGTTTCAGAGGACAGACTAATCAGCCCCAGCATTTT
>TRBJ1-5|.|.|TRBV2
CASSEGGNNQPQHF
TGTGCCAGCAGTGAAGGAGGGAACAATCAGCCCCAGCATTTT
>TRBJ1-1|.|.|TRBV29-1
CSVSGPTNTEAFF
TGCAGCGTCTCAGGGCCCACGAACACTGAAGCTTTCTTT
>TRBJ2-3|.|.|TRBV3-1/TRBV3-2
CASSPGGPSTDTQYF
TGTGCCAGCAGCCCCGGGGGACCTAGCACAGATACGCAGTATTTT
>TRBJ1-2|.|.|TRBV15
CATSRVEGAENYGYTF
TGTGCCACCAGCAGAGTGGAAGGGGCGGAAAACTATGGCTACACCTTC
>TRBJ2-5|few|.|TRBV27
CASSPWGVSGQETQYF
TGTGCCAGCAGCCCCTGGGGGGTTTCCGGGCAAGAGACCCAGTACTTC
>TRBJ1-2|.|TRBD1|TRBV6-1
CASSEALQGQGIELGYTF
TGTGCCAGCAGTGAAGCGCTTCAGGGACAGGGGATAGAATTGGGCTACACCTTC
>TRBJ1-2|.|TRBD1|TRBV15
CATSRDRETGARAGYTF
TGTGCCACCAGCAGAGATAGGGAGACAGGGGCAAGGGCGGGCTACACCTTC
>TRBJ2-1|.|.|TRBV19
CASSIGSAYNEQFF
TGTGCCAGTAGTATCGGTTCGGCCTACAATGAGCAGTTCTTC
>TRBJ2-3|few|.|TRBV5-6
CASSLQYTQYF
TGTGCCAGCAGCTTACAATATACGCAGTATTTT
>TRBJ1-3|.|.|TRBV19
CASSIDFSGNTIYF
TGTGCCAGTAGTATTGACTTCTCTGGAAACACCATATATTTT
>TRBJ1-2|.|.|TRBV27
CASTPFAGSYGYTF
TGTGCCAGCACCCCCTTCGCGGGTAGCTATGGCTACACCTTC
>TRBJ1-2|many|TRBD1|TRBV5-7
CASSLDRGFGYTF
TGTGCCAGCAGCTTGGACAGGGGGTTTGGCTACACCTTC
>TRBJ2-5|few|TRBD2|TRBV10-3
CAISASSGGALQETQYF
TGTGCCATCAGTGCAAGCAGCGGGGGGGCCCTACAAGAGACCCAGTACTTC
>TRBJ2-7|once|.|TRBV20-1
CSARGFYEQYF
TGCAGTGCTAGGGGCTTCTACGAGCAGTACTTC